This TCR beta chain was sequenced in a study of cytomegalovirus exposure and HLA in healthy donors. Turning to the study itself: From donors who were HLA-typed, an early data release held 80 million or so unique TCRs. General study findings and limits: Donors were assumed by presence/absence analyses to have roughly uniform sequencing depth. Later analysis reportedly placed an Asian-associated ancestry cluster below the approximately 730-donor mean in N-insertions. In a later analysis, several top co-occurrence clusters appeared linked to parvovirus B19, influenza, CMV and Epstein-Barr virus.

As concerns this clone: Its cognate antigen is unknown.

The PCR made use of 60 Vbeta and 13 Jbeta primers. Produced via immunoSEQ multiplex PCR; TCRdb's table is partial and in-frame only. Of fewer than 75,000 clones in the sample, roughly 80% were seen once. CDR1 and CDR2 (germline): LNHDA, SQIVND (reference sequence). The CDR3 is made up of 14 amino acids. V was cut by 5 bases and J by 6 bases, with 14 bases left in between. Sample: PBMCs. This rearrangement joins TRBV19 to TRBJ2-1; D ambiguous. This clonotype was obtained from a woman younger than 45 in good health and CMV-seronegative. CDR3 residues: CASSFRGQPNEQFF. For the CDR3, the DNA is TGTGCCAGTAGTTTCCGCGGCCAGCCCAATGAGCAGTTCTTC. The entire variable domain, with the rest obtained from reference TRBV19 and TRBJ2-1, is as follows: DGGITQSPKYLFRKEGQNVTLSCEQNLNHDAMYWYRQDPGQGLRLIYYSQIVNDFQKGDIAEGYSVSREKKESFPLTVTSAQKNPTAFYLCASSFRGQPNEQFFGPGTRLTVL.